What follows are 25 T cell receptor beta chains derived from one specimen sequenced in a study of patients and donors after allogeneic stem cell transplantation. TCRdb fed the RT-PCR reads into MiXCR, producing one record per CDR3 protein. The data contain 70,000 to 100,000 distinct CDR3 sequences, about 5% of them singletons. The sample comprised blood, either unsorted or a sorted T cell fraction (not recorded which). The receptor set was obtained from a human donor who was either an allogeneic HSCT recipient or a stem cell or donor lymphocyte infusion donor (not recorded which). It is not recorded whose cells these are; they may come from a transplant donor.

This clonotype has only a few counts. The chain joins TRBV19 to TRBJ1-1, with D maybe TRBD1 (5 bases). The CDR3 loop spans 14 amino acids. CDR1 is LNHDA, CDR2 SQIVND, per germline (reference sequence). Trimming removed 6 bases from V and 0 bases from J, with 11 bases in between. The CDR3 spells CASRGTNMNTEAFF. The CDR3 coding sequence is TGTGCCAGTAGGGGGACGAACATGAACACTGAAGCTTTCTTT. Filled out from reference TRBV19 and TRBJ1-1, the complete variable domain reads DGGITQSPKYLFRKEGQNVTLSCEQNLNHDAMYWYRQDPGQGLRLIYYSQIVNDFQKGDIAEGYSVSREKKESFPLTVTSAQKNPTAFYLCASRGTNMNTEAFFGQGTRLTVV.

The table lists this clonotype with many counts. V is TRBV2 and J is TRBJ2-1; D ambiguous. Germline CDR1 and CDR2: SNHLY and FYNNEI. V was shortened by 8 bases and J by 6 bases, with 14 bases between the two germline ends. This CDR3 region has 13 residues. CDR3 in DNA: TGTGCCAGCTCCATCCAGGTTGGCAATGAGCAGTTCTTC. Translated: CASSIQVGNEQFF.

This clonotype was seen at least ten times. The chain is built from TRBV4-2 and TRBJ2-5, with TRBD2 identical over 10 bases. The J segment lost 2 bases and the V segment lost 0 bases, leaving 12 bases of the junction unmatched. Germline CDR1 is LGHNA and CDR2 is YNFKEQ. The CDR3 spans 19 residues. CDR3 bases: TGTGCCAGCAGCCAAGATCTATTTACGAGCGGGAGGGCTCAAGAGACCCAGTACTTC. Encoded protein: CASSQDLFTSGRAQETQYF.

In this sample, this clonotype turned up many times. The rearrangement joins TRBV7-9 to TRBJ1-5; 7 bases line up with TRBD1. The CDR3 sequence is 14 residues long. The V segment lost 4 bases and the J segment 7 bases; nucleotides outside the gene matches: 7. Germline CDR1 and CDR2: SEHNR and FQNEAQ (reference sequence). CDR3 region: CASSSGGQGQPQHF. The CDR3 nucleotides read TGTGCCAGCAGCTCAGGGGGGCAAGGGCAGCCCCAGCATTTT.

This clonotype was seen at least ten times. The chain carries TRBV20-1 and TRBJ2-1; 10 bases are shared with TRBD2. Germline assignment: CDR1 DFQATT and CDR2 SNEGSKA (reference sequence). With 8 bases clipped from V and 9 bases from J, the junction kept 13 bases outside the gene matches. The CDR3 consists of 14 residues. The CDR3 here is CSSYGASGRGEQFF. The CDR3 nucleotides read TGCAGTTCGTATGGGGCCAGCGGGAGGGGTGAGCAGTTCTTC.

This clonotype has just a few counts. The CDR3 here is CASRPGLLQETQYF. The CDR3 nucleotides read TGTGCCAGCAGACCTGGACTCCTCCAAGAGACCCAGTACTTC. This sequence joins TRBV27 and TRBJ2-5, with TRBD2 as a possible D gene (5 bases). The CDR3 extends over 14 amino acids. Trimming shortened V by 6 bases and J by 1 base, and 12 bases separated the two germline ends. Germline V gene data show CDR1 as MNHEY and CDR2 as SMNVEV (reference sequence).

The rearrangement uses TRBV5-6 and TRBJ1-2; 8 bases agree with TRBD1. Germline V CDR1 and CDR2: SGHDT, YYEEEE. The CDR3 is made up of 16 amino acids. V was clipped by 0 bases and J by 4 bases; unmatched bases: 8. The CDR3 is CASSLGFDRGLYGYTF. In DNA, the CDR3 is TGTGCCAGCAGCTTGGGGTTCGACAGGGGACTCTATGGCTACACCTTC.

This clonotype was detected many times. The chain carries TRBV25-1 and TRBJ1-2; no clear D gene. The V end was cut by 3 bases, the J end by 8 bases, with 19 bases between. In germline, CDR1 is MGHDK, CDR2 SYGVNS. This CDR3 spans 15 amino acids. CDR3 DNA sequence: TGTGCCAGCAGTGATTCCAGGTGGGCTAGTCTAGGCTACACCTTC. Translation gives CASSDSRWASLGYTF.

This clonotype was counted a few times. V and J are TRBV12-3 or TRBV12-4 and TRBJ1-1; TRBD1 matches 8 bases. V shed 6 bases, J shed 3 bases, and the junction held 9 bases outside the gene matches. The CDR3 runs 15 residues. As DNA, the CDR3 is TGTGCCAGCAGCTCCCGGACAGGGAGGGACACTGAAGCTTTCTTT. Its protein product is CASSSRTGRDTEAFF.

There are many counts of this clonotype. CDR3 coding DNA: TGCAGTGCTTTACCTACTAGCGGGGGGGGTAAGCAGTTCTTC. This encodes CSALPTSGGGKQFF. The chain combines TRBV20-1 with TRBJ2-1; TRBD2 matches 13 bases. CDR3 length: 14 residues. Germline CDR1 and CDR2: DFQATT and SNEGSKA (reference sequence). Trimming cost V 5 bases and J 11 bases; bases outside gene matches: 9.

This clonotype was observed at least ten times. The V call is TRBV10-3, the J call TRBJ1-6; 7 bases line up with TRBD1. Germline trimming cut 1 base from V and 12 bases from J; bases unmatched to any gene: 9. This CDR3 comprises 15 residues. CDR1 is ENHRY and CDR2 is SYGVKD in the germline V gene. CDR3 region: CAISEFPDRDGPLHF. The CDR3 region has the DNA TGTGCCATCAGTGAGTTCCCTGACAGGGATGGACCCCTCCACTTT.

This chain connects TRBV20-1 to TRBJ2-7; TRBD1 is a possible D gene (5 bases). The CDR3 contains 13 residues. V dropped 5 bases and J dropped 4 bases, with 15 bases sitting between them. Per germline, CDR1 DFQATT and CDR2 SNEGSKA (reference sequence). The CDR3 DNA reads TGCAGTGCTTCCCCCCAGGGCCGATACGAGCAGTACTTC. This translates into CSASPQGRYEQYF.

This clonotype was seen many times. CDR3 bases: TGTGCCAGCAGTGCGGGGTCAGGAGAGACCCAGTACTTC. Translating it yields CASSAGSGETQYF. V and J are TRBV7-6 and TRBJ2-5; weak D call: TRBD2 (6 bases). CDR1 is SGHVS, CDR2 FNYEAQ, per germline. There are 13 residues in the CDR3. Trimming removed 6 bases at V and 4 bases at J, with 12 bases between.

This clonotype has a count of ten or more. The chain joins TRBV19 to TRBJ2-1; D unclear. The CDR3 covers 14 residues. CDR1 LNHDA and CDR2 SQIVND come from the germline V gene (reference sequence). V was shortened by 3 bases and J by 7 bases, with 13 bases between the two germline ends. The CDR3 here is CASSISGLSNEQFF. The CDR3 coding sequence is TGTGCCAGTAGTATCAGTGGGCTCTCAAATGAGCAGTTCTTC.

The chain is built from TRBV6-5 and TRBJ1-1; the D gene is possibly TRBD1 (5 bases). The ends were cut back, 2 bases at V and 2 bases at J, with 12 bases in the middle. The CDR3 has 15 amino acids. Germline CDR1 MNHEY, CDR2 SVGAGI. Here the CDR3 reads CASSYPARGNTEAFF. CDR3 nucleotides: TGTGCCAGCAGTTACCCCGCGAGGGGTAACACTGAAGCTTTCTTT.

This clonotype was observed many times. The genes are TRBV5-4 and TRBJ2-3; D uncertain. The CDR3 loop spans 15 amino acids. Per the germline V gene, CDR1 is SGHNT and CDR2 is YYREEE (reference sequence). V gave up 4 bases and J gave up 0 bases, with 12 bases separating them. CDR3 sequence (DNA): TGTGCCAGCAGCGTCGGCCTAGGTAGCACAGATACGCAGTATTTT. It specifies CASSVGLGSTDTQYF.

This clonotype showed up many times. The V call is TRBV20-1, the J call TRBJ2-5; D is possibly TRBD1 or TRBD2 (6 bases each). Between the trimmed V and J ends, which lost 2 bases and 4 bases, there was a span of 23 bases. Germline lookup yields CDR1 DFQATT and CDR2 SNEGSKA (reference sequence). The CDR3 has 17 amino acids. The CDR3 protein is CSARPFGGGMLGETQYF. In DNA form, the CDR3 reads TGCAGTGCTAGACCCTTCGGAGGGGGTATGTTGGGAGAGACCCAGTACTTC.

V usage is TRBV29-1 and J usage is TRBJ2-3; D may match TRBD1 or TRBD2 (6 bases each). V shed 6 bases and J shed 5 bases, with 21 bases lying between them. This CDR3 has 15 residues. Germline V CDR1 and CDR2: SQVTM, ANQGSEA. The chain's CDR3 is CSVLIAWGARDTQYF. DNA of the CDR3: TGCAGCGTCCTTATAGCCTGGGGGGCCAGAGATACGCAGTATTTT.

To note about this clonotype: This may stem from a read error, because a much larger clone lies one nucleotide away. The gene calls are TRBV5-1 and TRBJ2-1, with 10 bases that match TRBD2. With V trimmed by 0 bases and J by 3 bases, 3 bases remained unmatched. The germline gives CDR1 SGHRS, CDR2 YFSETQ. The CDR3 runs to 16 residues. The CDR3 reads CASSLGGLAIYNEQFF. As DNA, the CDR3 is TGCGCCAGCAGCTTGGGGGGACTAGCGATCTACAATGAGCAGTTCTTC. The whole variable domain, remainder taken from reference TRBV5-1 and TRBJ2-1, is KAGVTQTPRYLIKTRGQQVTLSCSPISGHRSVSWYQQTPGQGLQFLFEYFSETQRNKGNFPGRFSGRQFSNSRSEMNVSTLELGDSALYLCASSLGGLAIYNEQFFGPGTRLTVL.

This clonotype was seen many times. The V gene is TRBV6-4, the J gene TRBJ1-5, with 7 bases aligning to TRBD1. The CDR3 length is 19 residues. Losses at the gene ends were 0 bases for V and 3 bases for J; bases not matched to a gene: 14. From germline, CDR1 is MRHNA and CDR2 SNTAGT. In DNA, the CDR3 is TGTGCCAGCAGTGACTCCGCCAAGGGGGGGACAGCCTTCAATCAGCCCCAGCATTTT. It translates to CASSDSAKGGTAFNQPQHF.

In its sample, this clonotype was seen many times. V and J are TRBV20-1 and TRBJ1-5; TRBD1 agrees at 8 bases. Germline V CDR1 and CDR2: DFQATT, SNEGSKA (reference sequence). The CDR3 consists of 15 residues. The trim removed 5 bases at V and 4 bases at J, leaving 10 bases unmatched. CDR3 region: CSALGQGARNQPQHF. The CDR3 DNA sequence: TGCAGTGCTCTAGGACAGGGAGCTAGGAATCAGCCCCAGCATTTT.

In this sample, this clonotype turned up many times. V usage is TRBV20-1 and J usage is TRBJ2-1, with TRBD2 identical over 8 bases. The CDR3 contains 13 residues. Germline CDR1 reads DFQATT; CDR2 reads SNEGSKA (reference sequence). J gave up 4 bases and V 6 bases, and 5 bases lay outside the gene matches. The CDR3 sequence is CSAVRGGYNEQFF. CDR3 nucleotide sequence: TGCAGTGCAGTCCGGGGGGGGTACAATGAGCAGTTCTTC.

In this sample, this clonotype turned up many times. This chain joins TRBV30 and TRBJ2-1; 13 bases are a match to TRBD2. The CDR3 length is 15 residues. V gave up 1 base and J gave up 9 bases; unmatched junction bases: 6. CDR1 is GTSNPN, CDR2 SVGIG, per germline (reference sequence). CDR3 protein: CAWSETSGRYSEQFF. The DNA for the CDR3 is TGTGCCTGGAGTGAGACTAGCGGGAGGTATAGTGAGCAGTTCTTC. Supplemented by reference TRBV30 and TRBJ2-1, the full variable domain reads SQTIHQWPATLVQPVGSPLSLECTVEGTSNPNLYWYRQAAGRGLQLLFYSVGIGQISSEVPQNLSASRPQDRQFILSSKKLLLSDSGFYLCAWSETSGRYSEQFFGPGTRLTVL.

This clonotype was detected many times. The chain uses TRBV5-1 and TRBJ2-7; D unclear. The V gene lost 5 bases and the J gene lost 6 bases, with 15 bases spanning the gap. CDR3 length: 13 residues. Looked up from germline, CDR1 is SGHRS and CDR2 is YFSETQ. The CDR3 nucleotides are TGCGCCAGCAGGGGCAGTCATCGGAGCGAGCAGTACTTC. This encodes CASRGSHRSEQYF.

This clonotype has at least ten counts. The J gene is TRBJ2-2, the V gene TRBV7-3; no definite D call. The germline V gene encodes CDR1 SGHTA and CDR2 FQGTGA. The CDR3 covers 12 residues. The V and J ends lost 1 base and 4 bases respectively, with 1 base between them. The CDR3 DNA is TGTGCCAGCAGCTTAATCACCGGGGAGCTGTTTTTT. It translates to CASSLITGELFF.